These 5 T cell receptor beta chains were sequenced from one sample in a study of blood T cell repertoires in COVID-19 (dated by TCRdb to 2018 to 2021). The library was generated by the immunoSEQ multiplex PCR assay. TCRdb provides this immuneACCESS table in a form limited to in-frame rearrangements. Some clones are lacking; in checked studies, under half of them reflect an unresolved V gene, and why the rest are absent is not known. This sample has 300,000 to 350,000 clones in its table, and around nine tenths of those were observed once. About 4.7% of the sample is in the top ten clones. Material for sequencing was PBMCs or T cells enriched from blood (not recorded which). The source of these receptors is a man younger than 40 who had recovered from COVID-19.

The chain recombines TRBV7-9 with TRBJ1-6; no clear D gene. The V end was cut by 1 base, the J end by 5 bases, with 6 bases between. Per the germline V gene, CDR1 is SEHNR and CDR2 is FQNEAQ (reference sequence). The CDR3 is made up of 14 amino acids. CDR3 in amino acids: CASSLVPDNSPLHF. The CDR3, as DNA: TGTGCCAGCAGCTTAGTCCCAGATAATTCACCCCTCCACTTT. Drawing the rest from reference TRBV7-9 and TRBJ1-6, the complete variable domain is DTGVSQNPRHKITKRGQNVTFRCDPISEHNRLYWYRQTLGQGPEFLTYFQNEAQLEKSRLLSDRFSAERPKGSFSTLEIQRTEQGDSAMYLCASSLVPDNSPLHFGNGTRLTVT.

V and J are TRBV10-2 and TRBJ2-1, with D perhaps matching TRBD1 (6 bases). Germline V gives CDR1 WSHSY, CDR2 SAAADI. This CDR3 contains 15 residues. Trimming pared 6 bases from V and 5 bases from J, leaving 17 bases between. This CDR3 reads CASSPTGFYDNEQFF. The CDR3 DNA reads TGCGCCAGCAGCCCAACAGGGTTTTATGACAATGAGCAGTTCTTC.

This rearrangement joins TRBV9 to TRBJ1-3; D is possibly TRBD1 (5 bases). In germline, CDR1 is SGDLS, CDR2 YYNGEE. The length of the CDR3 is 17 residues. Between the trimmed V and J ends, which lost 0 bases and 0 bases, there was a span of 13 bases. The CDR3 DNA follows: TGTGCCAGCAGCGTAGGGGGCCGTTCCTTCTCTGGAAACACCATATATTTT. This encodes CASSVGGRSFSGNTIYF.

V and J are TRBV28 and TRBJ2-2; D call uncertain. The V and J ends lost 8 bases and 2 bases respectively, with 6 bases between them. The CDR3 loop spans 12 amino acids. Per germline, CDR1 MDHEN and CDR2 SYDVKM. DNA for the CDR3: TGTGCCAGCCGCACTAACACCGGGGAGCTGTTTTTT. It yields the protein CASRTNTGELFF. Based on the CDR3 plus reference TRBV28 and TRBJ2-2, the full variable domain is DVKVTQSSRYLVKRTGEKVFLECVQDMDHENMFWYRQDPGLGLRLIYFSYDVKMKEKGDIPEGYSVSREKKERFSLILESASTNQTSMYLCASRTNTGELFFGEGSRLTVL.

This chain connects TRBV9 to TRBJ1-4; D possibly corresponds to TRBD1 (5 bases). The CDR3 is 15 residues long. With 0 bases removed from V and 0 bases from J, the gap between germline ends came to 6 bases. In germline, CDR1 is SGDLS, CDR2 YYNGEE. CDR3 region: CASSVEGTTNEKLFF. CDR3 nucleotide sequence: TGTGCCAGCAGCGTAGAGGGGACAACTAATGAAAAACTGTTTTTT.